This TCR beta chain was retrieved from a study of blood T cell repertoires in COVID-19. Overall study: Collection of acute and convalescent COVID-19 samples took place in the United States, Italy and Spain. PBMCs, B-cell-depleted T cells, or T cells provided the cDNA or gDNA that made up the material.

As handled by the study authors: Reference gene primer amplification gave nucleated cell count estimates. The data were produced by immunoSEQ multiplex PCR, yet TCRdb's version contains in-frame clones alone and is incomplete. V and J calls and clone size are copied from that table; D and trimming were computed from the DNA. This table has some 120,000 clones, around 87% appearing once. The CDR3 runs 17 residues. The junction had 10 bases not matched to a gene; V was cut back by 4 bases and J by 3 bases. Germline V lookup: CDR1 SGDLS, CDR2 YYNGEE. The rearrangement links TRBV9 to TRBJ2-3, with TRBD2 matching over 11 bases. The source material was peripheral blood. The TCR was taken from a middle-aged man with acute or convalescent COVID-19. The CDR3 sequence: CASSLGLAGLATDTQYF. CDR3 nucleotide sequence: TGTGCCAGCAGCTTAGGACTAGCGGGCTTAGCGACAGATACGCAGTATTTT.